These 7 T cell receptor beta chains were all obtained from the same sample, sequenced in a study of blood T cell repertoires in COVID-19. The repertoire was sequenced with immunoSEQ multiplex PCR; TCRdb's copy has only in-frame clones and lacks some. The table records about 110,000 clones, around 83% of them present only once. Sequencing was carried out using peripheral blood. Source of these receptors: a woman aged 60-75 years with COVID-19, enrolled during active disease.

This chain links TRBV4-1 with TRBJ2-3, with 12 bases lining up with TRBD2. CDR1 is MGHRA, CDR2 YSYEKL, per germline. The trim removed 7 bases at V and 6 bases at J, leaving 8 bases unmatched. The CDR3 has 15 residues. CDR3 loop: CASTLLAGGMDTQYF. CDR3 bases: TGCGCCAGCACTTTACTAGCGGGGGGAATGGATACGCAGTATTTT.

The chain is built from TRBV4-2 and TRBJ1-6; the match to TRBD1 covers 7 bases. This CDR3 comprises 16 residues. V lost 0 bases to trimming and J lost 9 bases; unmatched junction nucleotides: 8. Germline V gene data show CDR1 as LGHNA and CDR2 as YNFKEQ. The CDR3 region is CASSQDDRDLGSPLHF. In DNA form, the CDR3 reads TGTGCCAGCAGCCAAGACGACAGGGACTTGGGTTCACCCCTCCACTTT.

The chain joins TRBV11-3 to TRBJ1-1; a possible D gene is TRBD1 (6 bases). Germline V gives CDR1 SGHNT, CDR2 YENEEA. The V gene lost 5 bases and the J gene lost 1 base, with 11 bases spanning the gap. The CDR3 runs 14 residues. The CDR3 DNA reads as TGTGCCAGCAGCCCAGGGGTAGCGAACACTGAAGCTTTCTTT. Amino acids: CASSPGVANTEAFF. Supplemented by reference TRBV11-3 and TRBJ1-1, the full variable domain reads EAGVVQSPRYKIIEKKQPVAFWCNPISGHNTLYWYLQNLGQGPELLIRYENEEAVDDSQLPKDRFSAERLKGVDSTLKIQPAELGDSAVYLCASSPGVANTEAFFGQGTRLTVV.

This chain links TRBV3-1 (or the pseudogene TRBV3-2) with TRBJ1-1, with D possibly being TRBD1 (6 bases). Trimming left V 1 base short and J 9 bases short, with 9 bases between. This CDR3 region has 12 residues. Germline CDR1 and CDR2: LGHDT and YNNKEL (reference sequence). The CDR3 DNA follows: TGTGCCAGCAGCCAAGTGGGGGGGCAAGCTTTCTTT. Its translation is CASSQVGGQAFF.

CDR3 sequence reads: CASSLQSYGYTF. The CDR3, as DNA: TGTGCCAGCAGCTTACAGTCCTATGGCTACACCTTC. The chain combines TRBV7-2 with TRBJ1-2; D remains unclear. The CDR3 is made up of 12 amino acids. Germline CDR1 SGHTA, CDR2 FQGNSA. V was trimmed by 2 bases and J by 4 bases, leaving 5 bases between them.

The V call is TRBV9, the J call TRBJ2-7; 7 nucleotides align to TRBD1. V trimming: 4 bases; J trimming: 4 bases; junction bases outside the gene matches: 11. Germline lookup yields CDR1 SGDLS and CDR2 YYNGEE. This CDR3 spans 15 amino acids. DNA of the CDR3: TGTGCCAGCAGCCCTAATGACAGGGTCCTTTACGAGCAGTACTTC. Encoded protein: CASSPNDRVLYEQYF. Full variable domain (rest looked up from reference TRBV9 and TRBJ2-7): DSGVTQTPKHLITATGQRVTLRCSPRSGDLSVYWYQQSLDQGLQFLIQYYNGEERAKGNILERFSAQQFPDLHSELNLSSLELGDSALYFCASSPNDRVLYEQYFGPGTRLTVT.

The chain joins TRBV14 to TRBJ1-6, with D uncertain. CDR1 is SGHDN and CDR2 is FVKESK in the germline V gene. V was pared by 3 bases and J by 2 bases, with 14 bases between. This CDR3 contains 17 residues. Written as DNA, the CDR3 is TGTGCCAGCAGCCAGTGGGCCGGAAAGCCCTATAATTCACCCCTCCACTTT. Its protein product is CASSQWAGKPYNSPLHF. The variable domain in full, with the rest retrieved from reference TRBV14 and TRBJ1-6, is EAGVTQFPSHSVIEKGQTVTLRCDPISGHDNLYWYRRVMGKEIKFLLHFVKESKQDESGMPNNRFLAERTGGTYSTLKVQPAELEDSGVYFCASSQWAGKPYNSPLHFGNGTRLTVT.